This T cell receptor beta chain is drawn from a study of blood T cell repertoires in COVID-19. Whole-study context: Sample material is recorded as cDNA or gDNA derived from T cells, B-cell-depleted T cells, or PBMCs.

Germline V gene lookup returns CDR1 LNHDA and CDR2 SQIVND (reference sequence). J gave up 4 bases and V 6 bases, and 3 bases lay outside the gene matches. This CDR3 region has 13 residues. In Seattle, patients joined the study during active infection and were tracked longitudinally. TCRdb's copy holds only in-frame clones and misses some; the assay was immunoSEQ multiplex PCR. The sample carries fewer than 300,000 clones, roughly nine tenths recorded once. V and J are TRBV19 and TRBJ1-5; TRBD1 agrees at 7 bases. The sample taken for sequencing was peripheral blood. The TCR originated in a woman in her thirties with COVID-19, enrolled during active disease. This chain's CDR3 is CASSSTGNQPQHF. The CDR3 DNA is TGTGCCAGTAGCTCGACAGGGAATCAGCCCCAGCATTTT.